This paragraph covers one TCR beta chain sequence. Its antigen is not known. The data were obtained in a study of T cell repertoires and HLA-DP antigens. Study in general: CD4+ T cells were cocultured with HeLa cells expressing HLA-DP.

Method: immunoSEQ multiplex PCR; TCRdb's copy keeps in-frame clones and lacks some. The table lists over 60,000 clones, around four fifths of them singletons. Study-wide results and limits: Average cumulative frequency of previously undetected clones was approximately 34% against one allele and 50% to 55% against the other.

This CDR3 comprises 16 residues. Germline V gives CDR1 MNHNY, CDR2 SVGAGI (reference sequence). Trimming left V 1 base short and J 6 bases short, with 16 bases between. Specimen: CD4+ T cells from PBMCs. This sequence was found in a man aged 55 to 69 in good health and CMV-seronegative. This rearrangement joins TRBV6-6 to TRBJ2-1; D is possibly TRBD1 (6 bases). The CDR3 bases are TGTGCCAGCAGTTACTTAGGGACCATAGGGGGCAATGAGCAGTTCTTC. It encodes CASSYLGTIGGNEQFF.